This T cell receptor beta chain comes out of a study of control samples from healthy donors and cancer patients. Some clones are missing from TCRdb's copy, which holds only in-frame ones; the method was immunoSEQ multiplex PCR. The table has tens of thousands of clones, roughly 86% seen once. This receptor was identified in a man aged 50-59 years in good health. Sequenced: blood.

As DNA, the CDR3 is TGTGCCAGCAGCCGGGACAGCGACAATGAGCAGTTCTTC. Residues: CASSRDSDNEQFF. The rearrangement joins TRBV5-4 to TRBJ2-1; TRBD1 matches at 7 bases. The CDR3 loop spans 13 amino acids. V lost 4 bases and J lost 5; bases outside the gene matches: 3. From germline, CDR1 is SGHNT and CDR2 YYREEE (reference sequence).